Following are 17 T cell receptor beta chains from one sample sequenced in a study of vaccination and CD4 T cells after COVID-19. Their recognized antigens are unknown. Described treatment: roughly 10-day PBMC culture with coronavirus spike peptide pools or control peptides (ViraFEST assay). Researchers used the Oncomine TCR Beta short-read assay to sequence DNA from cultured CD4+ T cells. MiXCR, applied by TCRdb to the PCR reads, yields one record per CDR3 protein. The profile shows about 17,000 distinct CDR3 sequences, around 30% of them singletons. Specimen: cultured CD4+ T cells from blood. The receptors stem from a human donor with COVID-19.

There are a few counts of this clonotype. The chain recombines TRBV7-2 with TRBJ1-5; D is undetermined. The V end was cut by 5 bases, the J end by 5 bases, with 10 bases between. The CDR3 runs to 13 residues. CDR1 and CDR2 (germline): SGHTA, FQGNSA. The CDR3 DNA is TGTGCCAGCAGCCGGGTTGGAGATCAGCCCCAGCATTTT. Residues: CASSRVGDQPQHF.

This clonotype was observed a few times. This sequence joins TRBV28 and TRBJ1-5; D is undetermined. There are 14 residues in the CDR3. Trimming removed 5 bases from V and 0 bases from J, with 8 bases in between. Germline CDR1 reads MDHEN; CDR2 reads SYDVKM. In DNA, the CDR3 is TGTGCCAGCAGTCTTGACCATAGCAATCAGCCCCAGCATTTT. Translation: CASSLDHSNQPQHF.

This chain's CDR3 is CSVGPNTGELFF. DNA for the CDR3: TGCAGCGTTGGACCAAACACCGGGGAGCTGTTTTTT. The chain uses TRBV29-1 and TRBJ2-2; D remains unclear. The CDR3 sequence is 12 residues long. CDR1 SQVTM and CDR2 ANQGSEA come from the germline V gene. The V end lost 4 bases, the J end lost 2 bases, and 5 bases lay between the germline ends.

By sample fraction, this clonotype is medium-sized. In DNA, the CDR3 is TGTGCCAGCAGTGAATATGGGAACACTGAAGCTTTCTTT. Protein sequence: CASSEYGNTEAFF. The chain has TRBV6-1 and TRBJ1-1; no firm D call. CDR1 and CDR2 (germline): MNHNS, SASEGT. The CDR3 contains 13 residues. The V gene lost 2 bases and the J gene lost 1 base, with 5 bases spanning the gap.

This clonotype came up a few times. The V gene is TRBV30, the J gene TRBJ1-4; D uncertain. Per the germline V gene, CDR1 is GTSNPN and CDR2 is SVGIG (reference sequence). This CDR3 region has 13 residues. Trimming cost V 0 bases and J 11 bases, with 13 bases left between them. The CDR3 region is CAWSVTIDGKLFF. The DNA of the CDR3 is TGTGCCTGGAGTGTAACCATCGACGGGAAACTGTTTTTT.

The chain employs TRBV6-1 and TRBJ1-5; 8 bases align to TRBD1. From germline, CDR1 is MNHNS and CDR2 SASEGT. The junction had 14 bases not matched to a gene; V was cut back by 7 bases and J by 6 bases. The CDR3 is 16 amino acids. The CDR3 nucleotides are TGTGCCAGCAACCCCCGTTGGCAGGGGGCGGGTCAGCCCCAGCATTTT. This sequence encodes CASNPRWQGAGQPQHF.

The chain couples TRBV7-9 to TRBJ1-4, with 8 bases aligning to TRBD1. Germline values: CDR1 SEHNR, CDR2 FQNEAQ (reference sequence). With V trimmed by 4 bases and J by 3 bases, 7 bases remained unmatched. This CDR3 region has 16 residues. CDR3 bases: TGTGCCAGCAGCTCTCAGACAGGGGCCCCTAATGAAAAACTGTTTTTT. This encodes CASSSQTGAPNEKLFF.

In this sample, this clonotype turned up once. This sequence joins TRBV6-5 and TRBJ2-5, with no clear D. The V gene lost 2 bases and the J gene lost 4 bases, with 8 bases spanning the gap. This CDR3 has 13 residues. Germline V lookup: CDR1 MNHEY, CDR2 SVGAGI. The CDR3 nucleotides read TGTGCCAGCAGTTACGCCGGCATAGAGACCCAGTACTTC. Translating it yields CASSYAGIETQYF.

Relative to its sample, this clonotype is medium-sized. This chain uses TRBV7-2 with TRBJ1-5; D is uncertain. Looked up from germline, CDR1 is SGHTA and CDR2 is FQGNSA. CDR3 length: 15 residues. V dropped 1 base and J dropped 9 bases, with 16 bases sitting between them. For the CDR3, the DNA is TGTGCCAGCAGCTTAGAGGCGGGAACATCGCTGCCCCAGCATTTT. Encoded protein: CASSLEAGTSLPQHF.

V usage is TRBV11-3 and J usage is TRBJ2-5; a possible D gene is TRBD2 (5 bases). The CDR3 consists of 13 residues. With 5 bases removed from V and 7 bases from J, the gap between germline ends came to 14 bases. The germline V gene has CDR1 SGHNT and CDR2 YENEEA. CDR3 nucleotide sequence: TGTGCCAGCAGCCCTCCGGGGTGGGGGACCCAGTACTTC. Its translation: CASSPPGWGTQYF.

The J gene is TRBJ2-3, the V gene TRBV7-9; the D is unclear. The CDR3 covers 14 residues. The V gene lost 0 bases and the J gene lost 3 bases, with 7 bases spanning the gap. Per germline, CDR1 SEHNR and CDR2 FQNEAQ (reference sequence). As DNA, the CDR3 is TGTGCCAGCAGCTTAGCGAGTGGAACAGATACGCAGTATTTT. This translates into CASSLASGTDTQYF.

V and J are TRBV10-1 and TRBJ2-3, with 8 bases matching TRBD1. Losses at the gene ends were 6 bases for V and 3 bases for J; bases not matched to a gene: 5. This CDR3 region has 14 residues. The germline CDR1 and CDR2 sequences are WNHNN and SYGVQD (reference sequence). CDR3 coding DNA: TGCGCCAGCAGATCGACAGGGGAGACAGATACGCAGTATTTT. As protein: CASRSTGETDTQYF.

The J gene is TRBJ2-5, the V gene TRBV29-1; 7 nucleotides match TRBD1. V trimming: 5 bases; J trimming: 7 bases; junction bases outside the gene matches: 7. CDR1 and CDR2 (germline): SQVTM, ANQGSEA. This CDR3 spans 12 amino acids. Written as DNA, the CDR3 is TGCAGCGTTCAACAGGGGATGGGGACCCAGTACTTC. This translates into CSVQQGMGTQYF.

V gene TRBV11-3 combines with J gene TRBJ2-7; D unclear. The CDR3 is made up of 14 amino acids. CDR1 is SGHNT and CDR2 is YENEEA in the germline V gene. V lost 8 bases, J lost 0 bases, and 14 bases lay in between. The CDR3 reads CASRFLNGSYEQYF. The CDR3 DNA sequence: TGTGCCAGCCGTTTCCTAAATGGCTCCTACGAGCAGTACTTC.

This chain uses TRBV5-1 with TRBJ1-2; D is uncertain. V was clipped by 4 bases and J by 1 base, with 8 bases between them. This CDR3 is 13 amino acids long. Germline-derived CDR1 and CDR2 are SGHRS and YFSETQ. The CDR3 DNA reads TGCGCCAGCAGCGGAGAGGGTAACTATGGCTACACCTTC. As protein: CASSGEGNYGYTF.

The DNA for the CDR3 is TGTGCCAGCAGCTCAACAGGGAGCGCCGGGGAGCTGTTTTTT. Translating it yields CASSSTGSAGELFF. The genes are TRBV6-2 or TRBV6-3 and TRBJ2-2; possible D gene TRBD1, 6 bases. Germline lookup yields CDR1 MNHEY and CDR2 SVGEGT. CDR3 length equals 14 residues. Trimming removed 6 bases at V and 6 bases at J, with 14 bases between.

This chain uses TRBV5-1 with TRBJ1-2; D may be TRBD1 (5 bases). Per germline, CDR1 SGHRS and CDR2 YFSETQ. V was pared by 1 base and J by 7 bases, with 14 bases between. The CDR3 runs to 14 residues. Here the CDR3 DNA reads TGCGCCAGCAGCTTGCCGGCAGGGAACGGTGGCTACACCTTC. Encoded protein: CASSLPAGNGGYTF.